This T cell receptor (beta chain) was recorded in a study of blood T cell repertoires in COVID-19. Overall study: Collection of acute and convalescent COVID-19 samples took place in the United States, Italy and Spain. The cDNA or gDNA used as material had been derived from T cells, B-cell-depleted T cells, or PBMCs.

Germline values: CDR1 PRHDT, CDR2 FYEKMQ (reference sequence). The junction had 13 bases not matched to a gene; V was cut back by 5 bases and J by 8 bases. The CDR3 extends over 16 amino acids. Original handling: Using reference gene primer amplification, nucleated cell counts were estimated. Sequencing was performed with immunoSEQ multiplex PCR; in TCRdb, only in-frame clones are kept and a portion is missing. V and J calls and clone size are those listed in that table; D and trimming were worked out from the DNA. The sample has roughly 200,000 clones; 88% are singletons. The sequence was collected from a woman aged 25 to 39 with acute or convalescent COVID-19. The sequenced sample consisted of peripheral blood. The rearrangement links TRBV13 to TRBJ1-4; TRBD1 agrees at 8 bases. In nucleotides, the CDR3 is TGTGCCAGCAGCCTCCGGACAGGGAAGGATTTGGAAAAACTGTTTTTT. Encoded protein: CASSLRTGKDLEKLFF.